This is a list of T cell receptor beta chains from one sample in a study of neurological immune-mediated disorders. TCRdb used MiXCR to reprocess the 5' RACE reads, holding one entry per CDR3 protein. The data hold about 60,000 distinct CDR3 sequences, with roughly a tenth observed a single time. The specimen sequenced was PBMCs. Source of these receptors: a male donor with HTLV-1-associated myelopathy (HAM/TSP). Each CDR3 is given with its conserved first and last residue. Fields, in order: D gene, clone size, V gene, J gene, CDR3 DNA, CDR3 protein. The D gene is left open where the match is weak. Where a row states a size, it is once, few, many or the class of an expanded clone; other rows omit it.

d_gene: NA
abundance: few
v_gene: TRBV7-9
j_gene: TRBJ1-1
CDR3nt: TGTGCCAGCAGCCCACGGCTTAGGGGTGCAAAGAGGGGTGAAGCTTTCTTT
CDR3aa: CASSPRLRGAKRGEAFF

d_gene: NA
abundance: many
v_gene: TRBV12-3/TRBV12-4
j_gene: TRBJ2-7
CDR3nt: TGTGCCAGCAGTTTAGAGTCCTACGAGCAGTACTTC
CDR3aa: CASSLESYEQYF

d_gene: NA
abundance: many
v_gene: TRBV5-1
j_gene: TRBJ2-7
CDR3nt: TGCGCCAGCAGCTTTATCGGGACACCTCTCCGTGAGCAGTACTTC
CDR3aa: CASSFIGTPLREQYF

d_gene: NA
abundance: many
v_gene: TRBV6-2/TRBV6-3
j_gene: TRBJ1-3
CDR3nt: TGTGCCAGCAGCTCCGTGCACACCATATATTTT
CDR3aa: CASSSVHTIYF

d_gene: NA
abundance: many
v_gene: TRBV7-2
j_gene: TRBJ1-5
CDR3nt: TGTGCCAGCGGCGGCGGAAACCAGCCCCAGCATTTT
CDR3aa: CASGGGNQPQHF

d_gene: TRBD2
abundance: many
v_gene: TRBV7-2
j_gene: TRBJ2-7
CDR3nt: TGTGCCAGCAGCTTAGGACTAGCGGGGGCTTCTAGGAACTTC
CDR3aa: CASSLGLAGASRNF

d_gene: TRBD1
abundance: many
v_gene: TRBV5-1
j_gene: TRBJ2-1
CDR3nt: TGCGCCAGCAGCTTGGGACAGGGCCCCTACAATGAGCAGTTCTTC
CDR3aa: CASSLGQGPYNEQFF

d_gene: NA
abundance: many
v_gene: TRBV5-6
j_gene: TRBJ2-6
CDR3nt: TGTGCCAGCAGCTTGGTCGGATTCTCTGGGGCCAACGTCCTGACTTTC
CDR3aa: CASSLVGFSGANVLTF

d_gene: NA
abundance: many
v_gene: TRBV7-9
j_gene: TRBJ2-2
CDR3nt: TGTGCCAGCAGCTTGTCGGTGGCCGGTACCGGGGAGCTGTTTTTT
CDR3aa: CASSLSVAGTGELFF

d_gene: NA
abundance: many
v_gene: TRBV10-3
j_gene: TRBJ2-1
CDR3nt: TGTGCCATCAGTGAGTCCCCTGGGAGGGGGGGCCAGGATGAGCAGTTCTTC
CDR3aa: CAISESPGRGGQDEQFF

d_gene: TRBD1
abundance: many
v_gene: TRBV3-1
j_gene: TRBJ2-3
CDR3nt: TGTGCCAGCAGCCCGAGGGTGGCCAGGGGGTGGGATACGCAGTATTTT
CDR3aa: CASSPRVARGWDTQYF

d_gene: NA
abundance: many
v_gene: TRBV28
j_gene: TRBJ1-5
CDR3nt: TGTGCCAGCAGCTTCGATAGCAATCAGCCCCAGCATTTT
CDR3aa: CASSFDSNQPQHF

d_gene: TRBD1
abundance: NA
v_gene: TRBV6-6
j_gene: TRBJ1-1
CDR3nt: TGTGCCAGCAATTACTCCGGGACAGATATGAACACTGAAGCTTTCTTT
CDR3aa: CASNYSGTDMNTEAFF

d_gene: NA
abundance: many
v_gene: TRBV10-3
j_gene: TRBJ1-4
CDR3nt: TGTGCCATCCGGGGGGCGTCCGAAAAACTGTTTTTT
CDR3aa: CAIRGASEKLFF

d_gene: NA
abundance: many
v_gene: TRBV7-2
j_gene: TRBJ2-7
CDR3nt: TGTGCCAGCAGCTTAACTCGGCACTACGAGCAGTACTTC
CDR3aa: CASSLTRHYEQYF

d_gene: NA
abundance: many
v_gene: TRBV6-5
j_gene: TRBJ2-2
CDR3nt: TGTGCCAGCAGTCCAGGGACCCCCACCGGGGAGCTGTTTTTT
CDR3aa: CASSPGTPTGELFF

d_gene: TRBD2
abundance: many
v_gene: TRBV20-1
j_gene: TRBJ2-7
CDR3nt: TGCAGTGCTAGGGAGACTAGCGGTGCCTACTACGAGCAGTACTTC
CDR3aa: CSARETSGAYYEQYF

d_gene: NA
abundance: many
v_gene: TRBV7-8
j_gene: TRBJ1-4
CDR3nt: TGTGCCAGCAGCTTAGATTCTGGCAGCGAACCTGAAAAACTGTTTTTT
CDR3aa: CASSLDSGSEPEKLFF

d_gene: NA
abundance: many
v_gene: TRBV6-6
j_gene: TRBJ2-5
CDR3nt: TGTGCCAGCAGTCCCCAAGAGGCCAGGGTCTTCGGAGAGACCCAGTACTTC
CDR3aa: CASSPQEARVFGETQYF

d_gene: TRBD2
abundance: many
v_gene: TRBV20-1
j_gene: TRBJ2-3
CDR3nt: TGCAGTGCTAGAGGGGTCCTAGCGGGGCGTACCACAGATACGCAGTATTTT
CDR3aa: CSARGVLAGRTTDTQYF

d_gene: TRBD1
abundance: many
v_gene: TRBV15
j_gene: TRBJ2-7
CDR3nt: TGTGCCACCGGTCGGACAGGGACAGAGTACGAGCAGTACTTC
CDR3aa: CATGRTGTEYEQYF

d_gene: TRBD2
abundance: many
v_gene: TRBV29-1
j_gene: TRBJ2-3
CDR3nt: TGCAGCGTTGTCAAAGCGGGGGGGCCCACAGATACGCAGTATTTT
CDR3aa: CSVVKAGGPTDTQYF

d_gene: NA
abundance: NA
v_gene: TRBV20-1
j_gene: TRBJ2-7
CDR3nt: TGCAGTGCTACGAGGGGGGTTCTGTACGAGCAGTACTTT
CDR3aa: CSATRGVLYEQYF

d_gene: NA
abundance: once
v_gene: TRBV6-6
j_gene: TRBJ2-3
CDR3nt: TGTGCCAGCAGTTACCTATCCGGAGTAGATACGCAGTATTTT
CDR3aa: CASSYLSGVDTQYF

d_gene: NA
abundance: many
v_gene: TRBV5-1
j_gene: TRBJ2-4
CDR3nt: TGCGCCAGCAGCTTGGTTGGGGAAAACATTCAGTACTTC
CDR3aa: CASSLVGENIQYF

d_gene: TRBD1
abundance: many
v_gene: TRBV11-2
j_gene: TRBJ1-1
CDR3nt: TGTGCCAGCAGCCGCCGGACAGGCCTAAGGGGTGAAGCTTTCTTT
CDR3aa: CASSRRTGLRGEAFF

d_gene: NA
abundance: many
v_gene: TRBV20-1
j_gene: TRBJ2-5
CDR3nt: TGCAGTGCTCCTGAGGGGCTTGGACAGCCGACCCAGTACTTC
CDR3aa: CSAPEGLGQPTQYF

d_gene: NA
abundance: many
v_gene: TRBV28
j_gene: TRBJ2-7
CDR3nt: TGTGCCAGCAGCCCCCCCCAGGCCCACTCCTACGAGCAGTACTTC
CDR3aa: CASSPPQAHSYEQYF

d_gene: NA
abundance: many
v_gene: TRBV7-2
j_gene: TRBJ1-5
CDR3nt: TGTGCCAGCAGCCCGGGCACGCTGTATAGCAATCAGCCCCAGCATTTT
CDR3aa: CASSPGTLYSNQPQHF

d_gene: TRBD1
abundance: many
v_gene: TRBV5-1
j_gene: TRBJ2-3
CDR3nt: TGCGCCAGCAGCCCGGGACAGTCACAATCCACAGATACGCAGTATTTT
CDR3aa: CASSPGQSQSTDTQYF

d_gene: NA
abundance: many
v_gene: TRBV7-2
j_gene: TRBJ2-7
CDR3nt: TGTGCCAGCAGCTTTAGCTACGAGCAGTACTTC
CDR3aa: CASSFSYEQYF

d_gene: TRBD2
abundance: many
v_gene: TRBV11-2
j_gene: TRBJ2-1
CDR3nt: TGTGCCAGCAGCTTAACACGCAGCGGGGGGGTCGAGGATGAGCAGTTCTTC
CDR3aa: CASSLTRSGGVEDEQFF

d_gene: NA
abundance: many
v_gene: TRBV5-1
j_gene: TRBJ1-6
CDR3nt: TGCGCCAGCAGCTTGGAGTCGGGCAGGGACCCTCGTTCGACCCTCCACTTT
CDR3aa: CASSLESGRDPRSTLHF

d_gene: NA
abundance: many
v_gene: TRBV29-1
j_gene: TRBJ1-5
CDR3nt: TGCAGCGTTCTCAGGGGAGACAATCAGCCCCAGCATTTT
CDR3aa: CSVLRGDNQPQHF

d_gene: NA
abundance: many
v_gene: TRBV12-5
j_gene: TRBJ2-3
CDR3nt: TGTGCTAGTGGCAAGATGGGCGGAGATACGCAGTATTTT
CDR3aa: CASGKMGGDTQYF

d_gene: TRBD1
abundance: many
v_gene: TRBV20-1
j_gene: TRBJ1-2
CDR3nt: TGCAGTGCCCCCCAGGGGGCGCTTCTCGAATATGGCTACACCTTC
CDR3aa: CSAPQGALLEYGYTF

d_gene: TRBD1
abundance: many
v_gene: TRBV7-2
j_gene: TRBJ2-1
CDR3nt: TGTGCCAGCAGCTTCAGGCAGGGGGCGCCCAATGAGCAGTTCTTC
CDR3aa: CASSFRQGAPNEQFF

d_gene: NA
abundance: NA
v_gene: TRBV6-5
j_gene: TRBJ2-5
CDR3nt: TGTGCCAGCAGTTACTCCGAATTCGCGGGGACCCAGTACTTC
CDR3aa: CASSYSEFAGTQYF

d_gene: TRBD1
abundance: many
v_gene: TRBV15
j_gene: TRBJ2-7
CDR3nt: TGTGCCACCAGCAGATCCACCGGGACAGGGGGAAACGAGCAGTACTTC
CDR3aa: CATSRSTGTGGNEQYF

d_gene: TRBD2
abundance: many
v_gene: TRBV3-1
j_gene: TRBJ2-1
CDR3nt: TGTGCCAGCAGTCGCCGACTAGCGGGGGGACTCAGCTCCTACAATGAGCAGTTCTTC
CDR3aa: CASSRRLAGGLSSYNEQFF

d_gene: NA
abundance: many
v_gene: TRBV7-8
j_gene: TRBJ2-1
CDR3nt: TGTGCCAGCAGCTTTTCCAGGGAAGGCTACAATGAGCAGTTCTTC
CDR3aa: CASSFSREGYNEQFF

d_gene: NA
abundance: many
v_gene: TRBV28
j_gene: TRBJ1-5
CDR3nt: TGTGCCAGCAGTTCGGGGACGGCCCAGCATTTT
CDR3aa: CASSSGTAQHF

d_gene: NA
abundance: many
v_gene: TRBV2
j_gene: TRBJ2-1
CDR3nt: TGTGCCAGCCATAGGGGGGGCCCATACAATGAGCAGTTCTTC
CDR3aa: CASHRGGPYNEQFF

d_gene: NA
abundance: many
v_gene: TRBV20-1
j_gene: TRBJ2-7
CDR3nt: TGCAGTGCGTGGAGGGGTTCGAGTGGCGACGAGCAGTACTTC
CDR3aa: CSAWRGSSGDEQYF

d_gene: NA
abundance: NA
v_gene: TRBV29-1
j_gene: TRBJ2-7
CDR3nt: TGCAGCGTTTTCGGGACTGCTAATTACGAGCAGTACTTC
CDR3aa: CSVFGTANYEQYF

d_gene: NA
abundance: many
v_gene: TRBV4-2
j_gene: TRBJ2-5
CDR3nt: TGTGCCAGCAGCCAAAAACAAGGAGGACCGTACCAAGAGACCCAGTACTTC
CDR3aa: CASSQKQGGPYQETQYF

d_gene: NA
abundance: many
v_gene: TRBV30
j_gene: TRBJ1-1
CDR3nt: TGTGCCTGGAACCCTTGGAGGGAGAACACTGAAGCTTTCTTT
CDR3aa: CAWNPWRENTEAFF

d_gene: NA
abundance: many
v_gene: TRBV14
j_gene: TRBJ2-1
CDR3nt: TGTGCCAGCAGCCAAGTCGCAGCCTACAATGAGCAGTTCTTC
CDR3aa: CASSQVAAYNEQFF

d_gene: TRBD1
abundance: few
v_gene: TRBV18
j_gene: TRBJ1-3
CDR3nt: TGTGCCAGCTCACCAGCCGGACAGGGAAACTCTGGAAACACCATATATTTT
CDR3aa: CASSPAGQGNSGNTIYF

d_gene: NA
abundance: few
v_gene: TRBV5-1
j_gene: TRBJ1-2
CDR3nt: TGCGCCAGCAGCTTGGGGGGGCCAGAGGTCTATGGCTACACCTTC
CDR3aa: CASSLGGPEVYGYTF

d_gene: NA
abundance: many
v_gene: TRBV5-1
j_gene: TRBJ1-6
CDR3nt: TGCGCCAGCAGCTTGAAAACAGGGACCGGCGGTTCACCCCTCCACTTT
CDR3aa: CASSLKTGTGGSPLHF

d_gene: NA
abundance: NA
v_gene: TRBV21-1
j_gene: TRBJ2-7
CDR3nt: TGTGCCACCCGGGGACAGTCCTCCTACGAGCAGTACTTC
CDR3aa: CATRGQSSYEQYF